These 29 T cell receptor beta chains were sequenced from one sample in a study of identical twins. Each CDR3 protein is one row after TCRdb ran MiXCR on the 5' RACE reads. The sample lists 350,000 or so distinct CDR3 sequences, 9% occurring once. Material: naive T cells sorted from blood. The receptors were sampled from a woman between 50 and 59 years old in good health.

The sample holds a few counts of this clonotype. The chain is built from TRBV29-1 and TRBJ2-7, with 11 bases matching TRBD1. This CDR3 region has 12 residues. Germline V lookup: CDR1 SQVTM, CDR2 ANQGSEA. The junction had 6 bases not matched to a gene; V was cut back by 7 bases and J by 7 bases. CDR3 DNA sequence: TGCAGCGGATCGGACAGGGGGCGTGAGCAGTACTTC. Translating gives CSGSDRGREQYF.

A few counts support this clonotype. V is TRBV10-2 and J is TRBJ2-3, with no clear D. This CDR3 has 12 amino acids. CDR1 and CDR2 from the germline V gene are WSHSY and SAAADI. Trimming left V 8 bases short and J 4 bases short, with 10 bases between. The CDR3 loop is CASARSPDTQYF. DNA for the CDR3: TGCGCCAGCGCCCGATCCCCAGATACGCAGTATTTT.

The CDR3 DNA follows: TGTGCCAGCAGCCAATCATCCGGGACTAGCGGGACGTTTTACAATGAGCAGTTCTTC. The encoded protein is CASSQSSGTSGTFYNEQFF. V and J are TRBV14 and TRBJ2-1; TRBD2 agrees at 13 bases. Per germline, CDR1 SGHDN and CDR2 FVKESK. The length of the CDR3 is 19 residues. V was clipped by 2 bases and J by 4 bases; unmatched bases: 11.

This clonotype was seen ten or more times. The chain is built from TRBV12-3 or TRBV12-4 and TRBJ2-7; D is unclear. V lost 1 base, J lost 4 bases, and 8 bases lay in between. The CDR3 spans 13 residues. The CDR3 nucleotides are TGTGCCAGCAGTTTAGGTACCCAATACGAGCAGTACGTC. This codes for CASSLGTQYEQYV.

V gene TRBV28 combines with J gene TRBJ2-3; TRBD2 matches at 13 bases. Germline V gene lookup returns CDR1 MDHEN and CDR2 SYDVKM. V dropped 10 bases and J dropped 5; count of bases not matched to a gene: 15. This CDR3 comprises 17 residues. CDR3 nucleotide sequence: TGTGCCATCAGCTCCGGGACTAGCGGGACAATGGGAGATACGCAGTATTTT. It is translated as CAISSGTSGTMGDTQYF.

DNA for the CDR3: TGTGCCACCAGTGACCGGAGGGGCTACACCGGGGAGCTGTTTTTT. Protein: CATSDRRGYTGELFF. This chain joins TRBV24-1 and TRBJ2-2, with a weak D call TRBD2 (6 bases). The CDR3 has 15 residues. V was cut by 4 bases and J by 3 bases, with 11 bases left in between. In germline, CDR1 is KGHDR, CDR2 SFDVKD.

This CDR3 is CASITIPQGSGYTF. Here the CDR3 DNA reads TGTGCCAGCATAACCATTCCGCAGGGGTCTGGCTACACCTTC. V is TRBV6-1 and J is TRBJ1-2, with D possibly TRBD1 on 6 matching bases. This CDR3 has 14 residues. The germline V gene has CDR1 MNHNS and CDR2 SASEGT. V lost 7 bases and J 7 bases, leaving 19 bases between the germline ends.

This clonotype was detected many times. This chain links TRBV27 with TRBJ1-5, with 11 positions matching TRBD1. In germline, CDR1 is MNHEY, CDR2 SMNVEV (reference sequence). V lost 6 bases to trimming and J lost 0 bases; unmatched junction nucleotides: 7. The CDR3 contains 17 residues. The CDR3 is CASSSGQGAHSNQPQHF. For the CDR3, the DNA is TGTGCCAGCAGCTCCGGACAGGGGGCCCATAGCAATCAGCCCCAGCATTTT.

Ten or more counts support this clonotype. The chain links TRBV5-1 to TRBJ2-1; perhaps TRBD1 as D (6 bases). From germline, CDR1 is SGHRS and CDR2 YFSETQ. Deletions cut 4 bases from V and 4 bases from J, with 12 bases between. The CDR3 has 14 amino acids. The CDR3 DNA reads TGCGCCAGCAGCCCCGACAGGTCGTACAATGAGCAGTTCTTC. This sequence encodes CASSPDRSYNEQFF.

This clonotype was seen repeatedly, ten times or more. The chain couples TRBV7-9 to TRBJ2-1; D gene ambiguous. Deletions cut 0 bases from V and 6 bases from J, with 6 bases between. This CDR3 is built from 13 residues. Germline-derived CDR1 and CDR2 are SEHNR and FQNEAQ (reference sequence). CDR3 nucleotides: TGTGCCAGCAGCTTAGCGGCCCCCAATGAGCAGTTCTTC. It encodes CASSLAAPNEQFF. Full variable domain (rest looked up from reference TRBV7-9 and TRBJ2-1): DTGVSQNPRHKITKRGQNVTFRCDPISEHNRLYWYRQTLGQGPEFLTYFQNEAQLEKSRLLSDRFSAERPKGSFSTLEIQRTEQGDSAMYLCASSLAAPNEQFFGPGTRLTVL.

This clonotype was seen ten or more times. The rearrangement links TRBV15 to TRBJ2-1; the match to TRBD2 covers 7 bases. Germline-derived CDR1 and CDR2 are LNHNV and YYDKDF (reference sequence). Trimming at V came to 3 bases and at J to 9 bases, leaving 2 bases not matched to a gene. CDR3 length: 12 residues. CDR3 amino acids: CATSSGGGEQFF. The CDR3 DNA sequence: TGTGCCACCAGCAGTGGGGGGGGTGAGCAGTTCTTC.

This clonotype was counted only a few times. This chain uses TRBV28 with TRBJ2-1; D could derive from TRBD1 or TRBD2 (6 bases each). In germline, CDR1 is MDHEN, CDR2 SYDVKM. The CDR3 has 15 residues. Trimming left V 6 bases short and J 5 bases short, with 17 bases between. The CDR3 DNA follows: TGTGCCAGCAGGGGGGGCGGGACTGGGAACAATGAGCAGTTCTTC. Its translation: CASRGGGTGNNEQFF.

The table lists this clonotype with many counts. This chain's CDR3 is CASSLTATYEQYV. The DNA of the CDR3 is TGTGCCAGCAGCTTGACGGCAACCTACGAGCAGTACGTC. The chain carries TRBV5-6 and TRBJ2-7; unclear D gene. The CDR3 is made up of 13 amino acids. Germline lookup yields CDR1 SGHDT and CDR2 YYEEEE. With 1 base removed from V and 2 bases from J, the gap between germline ends came to 7 bases.

Of note for this clonotype: The junction shows a germline mismatch at one end, possibly a read error. V is TRBV20-1 and J is TRBJ2-3; D perhaps matches TRBD1 (6 bases). CDR1 and CDR2 from the germline V gene are DFQATT and SNEGSKA (reference sequence). CDR3 length: 17 amino acids. CDR3 in amino acids: CRASPVDRAFTPDTQYF. The CDR3 DNA reads TGCCGTGCTTCGCCCGTGGACAGAGCGTTTACTCCAGATACGCAGTATTTT.

This clonotype was recorded a few times. The rearrangement links TRBV15 to TRBJ2-5; D ambiguous. CDR3 length: 12 residues. In germline, CDR1 is LNHNV, CDR2 YYDKDF (reference sequence). V shed 3 bases and J shed 0 bases, with 2 bases lying between them. The CDR3 nucleotides are TGTGCCACCAGCAGCGACCAAGAGACCCAGTACTTC. This sequence encodes CATSSDQETQYF.

The V and J genes are TRBV2 and TRBJ2-2; 7 nucleotides align to TRBD1. With V trimmed by 8 bases and J by 4 bases, 7 bases remained unmatched. From germline, CDR1 is SNHLY and CDR2 FYNNEI. CDR3 length: 14 amino acids. CDR3 sequence: CASEGQPATGELFF. CDR3 bases: TGTGCCAGCGAGGGACAGCCGGCCACCGGGGAGCTGTTTTTT.

The chain is built from TRBV5-1 and TRBJ2-7, with D unclear. Trimming left V 3 bases short and J 3 bases short, with 7 bases between. The CDR3 sequence is 12 residues long. Germline lookup yields CDR1 SGHRS and CDR2 YFSETQ. CDR3 nucleotides: TGCGCCAGCAGCTCGTCCTTCTACGAGCAGTACTTC. This translates into CASSSSFYEQYF. Filled out from reference TRBV5-1 and TRBJ2-7, the complete variable domain reads KAGVTQTPRYLIKTRGQQVTLSCSPISGHRSVSWYQQTPGQGLQFLFEYFSETQRNKGNFPGRFSGRQFSNSRSEMNVSTLELGDSALYLCASSSSFYEQYFGPGTRLTVT.

In this sample, this clonotype turned up many times. The V gene is TRBV5-1, the J gene TRBJ1-5; the D gene is possibly TRBD1 (5 bases). Trimming stripped 1 base from V and 5 bases from J, with 10 bases between. The CDR3 contains 14 residues. Germline V gene data show CDR1 as SGHRS and CDR2 as YFSETQ. CDR3 nucleotide sequence: TGCGCCAGCAGCTTGTGGGGGGAAGATCAGCCCCAGCATTTT. The encoded protein is CASSLWGEDQPQHF.

The table lists this clonotype with a few counts. V gene TRBV11-2 combines with J gene TRBJ2-7; 10 bases fit TRBD1. The V gene's germline CDR1 is SGHAT and CDR2 FQNNGV. V lost 3 bases, J lost 5 bases, and 4 bases stayed unmatched. The CDR3 extends over 14 amino acids. The CDR3 region is CASSFGTGANEQYV. The DNA for the CDR3 is TGTGCCAGCAGCTTCGGGACAGGGGCGAACGAGCAGTACGTC.

This clonotype came up many times. The V gene is TRBV7-3, the J gene TRBJ2-5; tentatively, D is TRBD2 (6 bases). There are 13 residues in the CDR3. The V gene lost 0 bases and the J gene lost 7 bases, with 9 bases spanning the gap. Germline CDR1 reads SGHTA; CDR2 reads FQGTGA. The CDR3 DNA reads TGTGCCAGCAGCTTAACGTGGGACTCGACCCAGTACTTC. Translated: CASSLTWDSTQYF.

The chain employs TRBV7-9 and TRBJ2-1; TRBD2 aligns across 7 bases. V shed 5 bases, J shed 7 bases, and the junction held 2 bases outside the gene matches. Germline loops: CDR1 SEHNR, CDR2 FQNEAQ (reference sequence). CDR3 size: 12 residues. CDR3: CASSNGRNEQFF. The CDR3 DNA sequence: TGTGCCAGCAGCAACGGGAGGAATGAGCAGTTCTTC.

In this sample, this clonotype turned up many times. The CDR3: CSSGQSTGELFF. Written as DNA, the CDR3 is TGCAGCTCCGGACAGAGCACCGGGGAGCTGTTTTTT. V and J are TRBV29-1 and TRBJ2-2; TRBD1 might be the D (6 bases). Germline CDR1 is SQVTM and CDR2 is ANQGSEA. The CDR3 spans 12 residues. V lost 8 bases to trimming and J lost 4 bases, with 11 bases between them.

This clonotype was counted ten times or more. The chain links TRBV5-1 to TRBJ2-3; the D gene is possibly TRBD2 (5 bases). V lost 5 bases to trimming and J lost 3 bases, with 13 bases between them. Germline assignment: CDR1 SGHRS and CDR2 YFSETQ. This CDR3 contains 14 residues. In DNA, the CDR3 is TGCGCCAGCAGGAGGGCCGCTGAGACAGATACGCAGTATTTT. This encodes CASRRAAETDTQYF.

The rearrangement links TRBV30 to TRBJ2-2, with a possible D match to TRBD2 (5 bases). Trimming removed 0 bases from V and 6 bases from J, with 8 bases in between. CDR1 is GTSNPN, CDR2 SVGIG, per germline (reference sequence). The CDR3 has 13 residues. CDR3 sequence: CAWSVRGPGELFF. CDR3 coding DNA: TGTGCCTGGAGTGTACGGGGTCCCGGGGAGCTGTTTTTT.

In this sample, this clonotype turned up a few times. This chain links TRBV24-1 with TRBJ2-5; 10 positions agree with TRBD2. The length of the CDR3 is 15 residues. CDR1 is KGHDR, CDR2 SFDVKD, per germline. J lost 3 bases, V lost 4 bases, and 4 bases had no gene match. The CDR3 DNA reads TGTGCCACCAGTGACCCTAGCGGGAGCGAAGAGACCCAGTACTTC. Its translation is CATSDPSGSEETQYF.

The table lists this clonotype with many counts. This chain links TRBV3-1 with TRBJ2-7; D assignment may be TRBD1 or TRBD2 (5 bases each). CDR3 length: 17 amino acids. Germline-derived CDR1 and CDR2 are LGHDT and YNNKEL (reference sequence). V shed 3 bases and J shed 0 bases, with 18 bases lying between them. The CDR3 region has the DNA TGTGCCAGCAGCCAGAAAGGTGCAGGGAGAGGCTCCTACGAGCAGTACTTC. Amino acid sequence: CASSQKGAGRGSYEQYF.

The chain uses TRBV5-6 and TRBJ1-1, with unresolved D. The CDR3 extends over 14 amino acids. V was shortened by 0 bases and J by 1 base, with 7 bases between the two germline ends. Per the germline V gene, CDR1 is SGHDT and CDR2 is YYEEEE. For the CDR3, the DNA is TGTGCCAGCAGCTTGGTGTGGGGGAACACTGAAGCTTTCTTT. It specifies CASSLVWGNTEAFF.

The chain uses TRBV15 and TRBJ2-7, with D hard to call. Trimming removed 0 bases from V and 3 bases from J, with 9 bases in between. Germline loops: CDR1 LNHNV, CDR2 YYDKDF (reference sequence). The CDR3 sequence is 14 residues long. In DNA, the CDR3 is TGTGCCACCAGCAGAGATCCGGGTAGCTACGAGCAGTACTTC. Encoded protein: CATSRDPGSYEQYF.

This clonotype was observed a few times. The J gene is TRBJ2-1, the V gene TRBV5-6, with 8 positions matching TRBD2. V dropped 6 bases and J dropped 15; count of bases not matched to a gene: 14. Germline CDR1 SGHDT, CDR2 YYEEEE. The CDR3 loop spans 13 amino acids. The CDR3 sequence is CASTREGLAGWFF. For the CDR3, the DNA is TGTGCCAGCACCCGTGAGGGGCTAGCGGGTTGGTTCTTC. The complete variable domain, with remaining parts taken from reference TRBV5-6 and TRBJ2-1, reads DAGVTQSPTHLIKTRGQQVTLRCSPKSGHDTVSWYQQALGQGPQFIFQYYEEEERQRGNFPDRFSGHQFPNYSSELNVNALLLGDSALYLCASTREGLAGWFFGPGTRLTVL.